One and the same sample provided the 11 T cell receptor beta chains below, sequenced in a study of technical replicates of blood from a few donors. The assay was immunoSEQ multiplex PCR, and TCRdb's table has in-frame clones only and misses some. Of around 83,000 clones listed, 85% to 95% are singletons. The sample was T cells isolated from PBMCs. The receptors originated from a human donor in good health.

The chain couples TRBV7-8 to TRBJ1-2; 9 bases align to TRBD1. The CDR3 extends over 16 amino acids. Trimming at V came to 0 bases and at J to 2 bases, leaving 4 bases not matched to a gene. Per germline, CDR1 SGHVS and CDR2 FQNEAQ. CDR3 in DNA: TGTGCCAGCAGCTTAGCCGGGACAGGGTACAACTATGGCTACACCTTC. Translation: CASSLAGTGYNYGYTF.

This chain joins TRBV5-1 and TRBJ2-7; the D gene is possibly TRBD1 (6 bases). Per germline, CDR1 SGHRS and CDR2 YFSETQ. The CDR3 is 15 amino acids. V was cut by 3 bases and J by 3 bases, with 16 bases left in between. The chain's CDR3 is CASSSAGTKFYEQYF. The CDR3 DNA sequence: TGCGCCAGCAGCTCAGCCGGGACAAAGTTCTACGAGCAGTACTTC. Full variable domain (remainder filled in from reference TRBV5-1 and TRBJ2-7): KAGVTQTPRYLIKTRGQQVTLSCSPISGHRSVSWYQQTPGQGLQFLFEYFSETQRNKGNFPGRFSGRQFSNSRSEMNVSTLELGDSALYLCASSSAGTKFYEQYFGPGTRLTVT.

This clone was seen just once. V and J are TRBV28 and TRBJ2-3; 10 bases are shared with TRBD1. The V gene's germline CDR1 is MDHEN and CDR2 SYDVKM. V was pared by 2 bases and J by 0 bases, with 8 bases of the junction left unmatched. This CDR3 contains 18 residues. The CDR3 sequence: CASSLMGQGIYSTDTQYF. In DNA form, the CDR3 reads TGTGCCAGCAGTTTAATGGGACAGGGGATCTATAGCACAGATACGCAGTATTTT. Looking up the rest from reference TRBV28 and TRBJ2-3 gives the full variable domain: DVKVTQSSRYLVKRTGEKVFLECVQDMDHENMFWYRQDPGLGLRLIYFSYDVKMKEKGDIPEGYSVSREKKERFSLILESASTNQTSMYLCASSLMGQGIYSTDTQYFGPGTRLTVL.

The chain joins TRBV21-1 to TRBJ2-5; the D call TRBD2 from the table was never checked on the DNA. TRBV21-1 is reported as a pseudogene. The CDR3 is 17 amino acids. In DNA form, the CDR3 reads TGTGCCAGCAGCCAAAGGGGAAGACTAGCGGTACAAGAGACCCAGTACTTC. As protein: CASSQRGRLAVQETQYF.

The chain is built from TRBV6-4 and TRBJ2-2; unclear D gene. The CDR3 length is 13 residues. V lost 2 bases and J 5 bases, leaving 6 bases between the germline ends. Germline V CDR1 and CDR2: MRHNA, SNTAGT. The CDR3 sequence is CASSDHLTGELFF. The CDR3 DNA follows: TGTGCCAGCAGTGACCACTTGACCGGGGAGCTGTTTTTT.

The gene calls are TRBV6-5 and TRBJ2-7, with 7 bases aligning to TRBD1. In germline, CDR1 is MNHEY, CDR2 SVGAGI. This CDR3 comprises 14 residues. Trimming removed 4 bases from V and 3 bases from J; junction bases left unmatched: 6. The CDR3 sequence: CASSFSQGVYEQYF. The DNA of the CDR3 is TGTGCCAGCAGTTTTAGTCAGGGGGTCTACGAGCAGTACTTC.

The rearrangement uses TRBV10-3 and TRBJ2-1, with 8 bases matching TRBD2. This CDR3 spans 16 amino acids. Looked up from germline, CDR1 is ENHRY and CDR2 is SYGVKD. The ends lost 3 bases at V and 4 bases at J; junction bases unmatched: 8. The CDR3 reads CAISERQLAEYNEQFF. In DNA form, the CDR3 reads TGTGCCATCAGTGAAAGGCAACTAGCGGAATACAATGAGCAGTTCTTC.

A few counts support this clone. This chain connects TRBV4-1 to TRBJ2-7; TRBD1 might be the D (6 bases). This CDR3 comprises 15 residues. V dropped 0 bases and J dropped 7 bases, with 16 bases sitting between them. In germline, CDR1 is MGHRA, CDR2 YSYEKL. As DNA, the CDR3 is TGCGCCAGCAGCCAAGATTCCGGACAGTATAGGGAGCAGTACTTC. Its translation: CASSQDSGQYREQYF.

CDR3 sequence (DNA): TGTGCCAGCATTGACAGGCAGGGCTACACCTTC. Amino acids: CASIDRQGYTF. V gene TRBV6-5 combines with J gene TRBJ1-2; D may be TRBD1 (6 bases). Germline CDR1 is MNHEY and CDR2 is SVGAGI. The CDR3 runs 11 residues. Trimming took off 7 bases at V and 8 bases at J, with 11 bases between the two ends.

In DNA form, the CDR3 reads TGTGCCTCGACTAGCGAGCCTGGGCTCTACAATGAGCAGTTCTTC. Translating it yields CASTSEPGLYNEQFF. This rearrangement joins TRBV19 to TRBJ2-1; 8 bases are a match to TRBD2. Per the germline V gene, CDR1 is LNHDA and CDR2 is SQIVND (reference sequence). CDR3 size: 15 residues. With 11 bases clipped from V and 3 bases from J, the junction kept 12 bases outside the gene matches.

The J gene is TRBJ2-7, the V gene TRBV2; D might be TRBD1 (6 bases). The CDR3 consists of 15 residues. Trimming took 8 bases from V and 3 from J, leaving 20 bases between them. CDR1 and CDR2 (germline): SNHLY, FYNNEI. The CDR3 region has the DNA TGTGCCAGCCTCAATCTATCAGCAGGGGACTACGAGCAGTACTTC. This gives the protein CASLNLSAGDYEQYF.